One and the same sample provided the 17 T cell receptor beta chains below, sequenced in a study of naive and memory T cell subsets. Study-level points and caveats: Naive repertoires, especially CD8, held a few larger clonotypes, possibly memory cells re-expressing CD45RA.

No cognate antigen is known for these TCRs. Two oligonucleotides, mixed equimolar, formed the beta constant-region primer covering TRBC1 and TRBC2. Four rounds of PCR amplified the ligated cDNA using nested alpha and beta constant-region primers plus SP2. One entry per CDR3 protein results from TCRdb running MiXCR on the UMI-ligation and nested PCR reads. This table holds approximately 90,000 distinct CDR3 sequences, 11% found once. The sequencing input was naive CD4+ T cells from blood. The receptors were gathered from a human donor in good health.

The V call is TRBV4-3, the J call TRBJ2-4; perhaps TRBD1 as D (6 bases). V shed 4 bases and J shed 0 bases, with 19 bases lying between them. From germline, CDR1 is LGHNA and CDR2 YSLEER. The CDR3 consists of 18 residues. The DNA for the CDR3 is TGCGCCAGCAGCCTTGCAATAGGGGGTGAATTAGCCAAAAACATTCAGTACTTC. It encodes CASSLAIGGELAKNIQYF.

This clonotype was counted ten times or more. J is TRBJ2-1 and V is TRBV3-1; a possible D gene is TRBD2 (7 bases). CDR1 is LGHDT and CDR2 is YNNKEL in the germline V gene (reference sequence). Trimming removed 3 bases from V and 3 bases from J, with 12 bases in between. There are 15 residues in the CDR3. This CDR3 reads CASSHRGGSYNEQFF. The CDR3 region has the DNA TGTGCCAGCAGCCACAGGGGCGGGAGCTACAATGAGCAGTTCTTC.

This clonotype has a count of ten or more. J is TRBJ2-7 and V is TRBV12-3 or TRBV12-4; D gene unclear. CDR3 length equals 18 residues. V gave up 3 bases and J gave up 5 bases, with 26 bases separating them. CDR3 nucleotide sequence: TGTGCCAGCAGTTTTAGCCAATACCGGACGGACGACCCCGACGAGCAGTACTTC. This sequence encodes CASSFSQYRTDDPDEQYF.

The chain uses TRBV9 and TRBJ1-5; the D is unclear. CDR1 is SGDLS, CDR2 YYNGEE, per germline. Trimming stripped 2 bases from V and 2 bases from J, with 11 bases between. The CDR3 has 15 amino acids. In DNA, the CDR3 is TGTGCCAGCAGCGTGAGCGGCCAGCGCAATCAGCCCCAGCATTTT. This gives the protein CASSVSGQRNQPQHF. Based on the CDR3 plus reference TRBV9 and TRBJ1-5, the full variable domain is DSGVTQTPKHLITATGQRVTLRCSPRSGDLSVYWYQQSLDQGLQFLIQYYNGEERAKGNILERFSAQQFPDLHSELNLSSLELGDSALYFCASSVSGQRNQPQHFGDGTRLSIL.

The rearrangement uses TRBV29-1 and TRBJ2-3; D perhaps matches TRBD2 (7 bases). In germline, CDR1 is SQVTM, CDR2 ANQGSEA. This CDR3 spans 11 amino acids. Trimming shortened V by 7 bases and J by 6 bases, and 11 bases separated the two germline ends. CDR3 region: CSGGGRDTQYF. CDR3 DNA: TGCAGCGGGGGGGGGCGGGATACGCAGTATTTT.

This chain links TRBV12-3 or TRBV12-4 with TRBJ1-5; possible D gene TRBD1, 5 bases. Trimming took 7 bases from V and 6 from J, leaving 19 bases between them. There are 15 residues in the CDR3. In nucleotides, the CDR3 is TGTGCCAGCACCCCCTCGTGGGGGGTGTTTCAGCCCCAGCATTTT. Translated, it gives CASTPSWGVFQPQHF.

This clonotype turned up a few times. The gene calls are TRBV12-3 or TRBV12-4 and TRBJ2-1; no firm D call. Trimming cost V 3 bases and J 6 bases, with 9 bases left between them. The CDR3 consists of 13 residues. DNA of the CDR3: TGTGCCAGCAGTTTTAAAGGGTCCAATGAGCAGTTCTTC. Translation: CASSFKGSNEQFF.

This clonotype was counted at least ten times. This chain uses TRBV12-3 or TRBV12-4 with TRBJ1-5, with D unresolved. The CDR3 length is 13 residues. V was clipped by 5 bases and J by 3 bases, with 8 bases between them. CDR3 sequence (DNA): TGTGCCAGCAGTCGGGTGGACAATCAGCCCCAGCATTTT. It translates to CASSRVDNQPQHF.

The V gene is TRBV13, the J gene TRBJ2-7; D possibly uses TRBD1 or TRBD2 (5 bases each). Trimming took 0 bases from V and 2 from J, leaving 17 bases between them. This CDR3 is built from 17 residues. Per the germline V gene, CDR1 is PRHDT and CDR2 is FYEKMQ (reference sequence). The chain's CDR3 is CASSLGSGGVRTYEQYF. In DNA form, the CDR3 reads TGTGCCAGCAGCTTAGGCTCTGGGGGAGTCAGGACCTACGAGCAGTACTTC.

The chain has TRBV6-2 or TRBV6-3 and TRBJ2-7; D is possibly TRBD1 (5 bases). Trimming removed 5 bases at V and 3 bases at J, with 14 bases between. The length of the CDR3 is 14 residues. Germline V lookup: CDR1 MNHEY, CDR2 SVGEGT. The CDR3 DNA sequence: TGTGCCAGCAGTAAAATCAGGGATAACTACGAGCAGTACTTC. This codes for CASSKIRDNYEQYF.

The V and J genes are TRBV7-9 and TRBJ2-3; D is uncertain. V lost 4 bases, J lost 3 bases, and 5 bases lay in between. The CDR3 length is 12 residues. Germline assignment: CDR1 SEHNR and CDR2 FQNEAQ (reference sequence). The CDR3 DNA reads as TGTGCCAGCAGCTACCCTACAGATACGCAGTATTTT. Residues: CASSYPTDTQYF.

This clonotype was detected a few times. The chain uses TRBV10-3 and TRBJ2-7; 9 bases are a match to TRBD1. The germline CDR1 and CDR2 sequences are ENHRY and SYGVKD. CDR3 size: 12 residues. The V gene end was trimmed by 10 bases and the J gene end by 6 bases; junction bases not matched to a gene: 7. CDR3 sequence (DNA): TGTGCCACTGGGGACAGGGTAAGCGAGCAGTACTTC. Amino acids: CATGDRVSEQYF.

In this sample, this clonotype turned up many times. V is TRBV7-9 and J is TRBJ2-3, with D uncertain. The V end lost 1 base, the J end lost 6 bases, and 11 bases lay between the germline ends. From germline, CDR1 is SEHNR and CDR2 FQNEAQ (reference sequence). There are 14 residues in the CDR3. CDR3 sequence (DNA): TGTGCCAGCAGCTTAGGTCCGATTTCGGATACGCAGTATTTT. Amino acids: CASSLGPISDTQYF.

Ten or more counts support this clonotype. The junction differs from germline at one of its ends, possibly a read error. This chain joins TRBV7-7 and TRBJ2-5; 12 nucleotides align to TRBD2. The CDR3 extends over 16 amino acids. CDR1 SSHAT and CDR2 FNYEAQ come from the germline V gene (reference sequence). CDR3 region: CASSLSSGRASETQYF. In nucleotides, the CDR3 is TGTGCTAGCAGCCTCTCTAGCGGGAGGGCCTCAGAGACCCAGTACTTC.

This clonotype was found many times. CDR3 coding DNA: TGTGCCAGCAGACCCACTAGCGGGAGCTTCTACAGCACAGATACGCAGTATTTT. As protein: CASRPTSGSFYSTDTQYF. The rearrangement joins TRBV6-4 to TRBJ2-3; 11 nucleotides line up with TRBD2. With 6 bases clipped from V and 0 bases from J, the junction kept 11 bases outside the gene matches. CDR1 is MRHNA, CDR2 SNTAGT, per germline. The CDR3 totals 18 residues.

The chain employs TRBV2 and TRBJ1-2; D is perhaps TRBD1 (6 bases). Germline V gives CDR1 SNHLY, CDR2 FYNNEI. Between the trimmed V and J ends, which lost 6 bases and 2 bases, there was a span of 7 bases. This CDR3 has 12 residues. The chain's CDR3 is CASRTGNYGYTF. DNA of the CDR3: TGTGCCAGCAGAACAGGGAACTATGGCTACACCTTC. Full variable domain (outside the CDR3, taken from reference TRBV2 and TRBJ1-2): EPEVTQTPSHQVTQMGQEVILRCVPISNHLYFYWYRQILGQKVEFLVSFYNNEISEKSEIFDDQFSVERPDGSNFTLKIRSTKLEDSAMYFCASRTGNYGYTFGSGTRLTVV.

The V gene is TRBV12-3 or TRBV12-4, the J gene TRBJ2-2; 9 nucleotides align to TRBD1. V was pared by 6 bases and J by 4 bases, with 9 bases of the junction left unmatched. The CDR3 sequence is 16 residues long. DNA of the CDR3: TGTGCCAGCAGAACACAGGGGGCGGTGAGCACCGGGGAGCTGTTTTTT. Translated, it gives CASRTQGAVSTGELFF.